The 31 T cell receptor beta chains below were found in one sample sequenced in a study of cytomegalovirus exposure and HLA in healthy donors. Primers: 60 Vbeta forward and 13 Jbeta reverse. Clones were read by immunoSEQ multiplex PCR, and TCRdb kept only the in-frame ones, dropping some. The profile shows 160,000 or so clones, roughly four fifths of them singletons. Input material: PBMCs. These receptors all stem from a man between 60 and 75 years old in good health and CMV-seronegative.

This clone was found a few times. This chain joins TRBV27 and TRBJ1-4, with D uncertain. CDR3 size: 13 residues. Trimming left V 8 bases short and J 8 bases short, with 15 bases between. Germline V gives CDR1 MNHEY, CDR2 SMNVEV (reference sequence). The CDR3 bases are TGTGCCAGCTCCAGGCGGCGCGGGGAAAAACTGTTTTTT. Its translation is CASSRRRGEKLFF.

The table lists this clone with a few counts. The CDR3, as DNA: TGTGCCAGCGGGACTAGCGGGAGTTACGAGCAGTACTTC. Translated, it gives CASGTSGSYEQYF. The gene calls are TRBV14 and TRBJ2-7; 14 bases fit TRBD2. Germline CDR1 reads SGHDN; CDR2 reads FVKESK. V shed 8 bases, J shed 4 bases, and the junction held 1 base outside the gene matches. This CDR3 has 13 amino acids.

The rearrangement joins TRBV5-6 to TRBJ2-3; 8 bases fit TRBD1. The CDR3 runs 16 residues. The ends lost 1 base at V and 1 base at J; junction bases unmatched: 5. Germline-derived CDR1 and CDR2 are SGHDT and YYEEEE. The chain's CDR3 is CASSLLQGARTDTQYF. The DNA for the CDR3 is TGTGCCAGCAGCTTGTTGCAGGGGGCCCGCACAGATACGCAGTATTTT.

This rearrangement joins TRBV4-3 to TRBJ1-5; no firm D call. Deletions cut 1 base from V and 7 bases from J, with 8 bases between. Germline loops: CDR1 LGHNA, CDR2 YSLEER. The CDR3 is 13 residues long. Written as DNA, the CDR3 is TGCGCCAGCAGCCAAGCGGGTTGGCAGCCCCAGCATTTT. Translating gives CASSQAGWQPQHF.

V and J are TRBV7-3 and TRBJ2-3, with a possible D match to TRBD2 (5 bases). CDR1 and CDR2 from the germline V gene are SGHTA and FQGTGA. The CDR3 length is 15 residues. Trimming cost V 3 bases and J 2 bases, with 12 bases left between them. CDR3 sequence (DNA): TGTGCCAGCAGCTTGGATCCGGGATTCACAGATACGCAGTATTTT. Translating it yields CASSLDPGFTDTQYF.

This clone was counted a single time. The chain links TRBV10-3 to TRBJ2-3; D might be TRBD2 (5 bases). The CDR3 consists of 15 residues. The germline V gene encodes CDR1 ENHRY and CDR2 SYGVKD. V was trimmed by 2 bases and J by 0 bases, leaving 9 bases between them. The DNA of the CDR3 is TGTGCCATCAGTGAGGTAGCGACGAGCACAGATACGCAGTATTTT. As protein: CAISEVATSTDTQYF.

Comments on this clone: Relative to the germline gene, one junction end is altered; a read error may explain this. The CDR3 reads CSSSNRDSADNSPLHF. In DNA form, the CDR3 reads TGTTCCAGCAGCAACCGGGACAGTGCGGATAATTCACCCCTCCACTTT. This chain links TRBV7-9 with TRBJ1-6, with 7 bases fitting TRBD1. The CDR3 runs to 16 residues. Germline V lookup: CDR1 SEHNR, CDR2 FQNEAQ (reference sequence).

The rearrangement links TRBV5-5 to TRBJ2-1, with TRBD1 matching over 7 bases. Per the germline V gene, CDR1 is SGHKS and CDR2 is YYEKEE (reference sequence). There are 16 residues in the CDR3. V lost 6 bases to trimming and J lost 1 base; unmatched junction nucleotides: 10. CDR3: CASTPLGQSSYNEQFF. The CDR3 DNA sequence: TGTGCCAGCACCCCTTTGGGACAGAGTTCCTACAATGAGCAGTTCTTC.

In its sample, this clone was seen once. The chain's CDR3 is CASSTLGLVYNEQFF. The CDR3 nucleotides are TGTGCCAGCAGTACCCTCGGACTAGTTTACAATGAGCAGTTCTTC. The chain has TRBV6-6 and TRBJ2-1; 7 bases are a match to TRBD2. This CDR3 is 15 amino acids long. With V trimmed by 5 bases and J by 4 bases, 8 bases remained unmatched. Germline V CDR1 and CDR2: MNHNY, SVGAGI (reference sequence).

The J gene is TRBJ1-1, the V gene TRBV5-4; maybe TRBD1 (5 bases). Trimming stripped 4 bases from V and 11 bases from J, with 18 bases between. The CDR3 covers 13 residues. The germline V gene has CDR1 SGHNT and CDR2 YYREEE (reference sequence). As DNA, the CDR3 is TGTGCCAGCAGCCCAGGGACTGCCGTACGCGCTTTCTTT. Amino acid sequence: CASSPGTAVRAFF.

The chain combines TRBV19 with TRBJ1-2; the match to TRBD1 covers 8 bases. The CDR3 spans 16 residues. J was trimmed by 2 bases and V by 5 bases; bases with no gene match: 10. CDR1 is LNHDA and CDR2 is SQIVND in the germline V gene (reference sequence). As DNA, the CDR3 is TGTGCCAGTAGTTTCCTGACAGGGGCCCCGAACTATGGCTACACCTTC. As protein: CASSFLTGAPNYGYTF. Full variable domain (rest looked up from reference TRBV19 and TRBJ1-2): DGGITQSPKYLFRKEGQNVTLSCEQNLNHDAMYWYRQDPGQGLRLIYYSQIVNDFQKGDIAEGYSVSREKKESFPLTVTSAQKNPTAFYLCASSFLTGAPNYGYTFGSGTRLTVV.

The gene calls are TRBV10-1 and TRBJ2-2; 8 bases agree with TRBD2. Germline CDR1 and CDR2: WNHNN and SYGVQD (reference sequence). CDR3 size: 14 residues. The V segment lost 2 bases and the J segment 7 bases; nucleotides outside the gene matches: 3. CDR3 DNA sequence: TGCGCCAGCAGTGAGCCGGGGGGGAACGGGGAGCTGTTTTTT. Protein: CASSEPGGNGELFF.

This chain joins TRBV28 and TRBJ1-2, with 11 nucleotides matching TRBD1. Germline assignment: CDR1 MDHEN and CDR2 SYDVKM. CDR3 length: 14 amino acids. Trimming at V came to 6 bases and at J to 8 bases, leaving 8 bases not matched to a gene. The CDR3 DNA sequence: TGTGCCAGCAGCAGCGGACAGGGGGCGGGGGGCTACACCTTC. Protein: CASSSGQGAGGYTF.

V gene TRBV7-2 combines with J gene TRBJ1-1; D ambiguous. Trimming took 0 bases from V and 0 from J, leaving 11 bases between them. The CDR3 runs to 16 residues. Germline assignment: CDR1 SGHTA and CDR2 FQGNSA. CDR3 DNA: TGTGCCAGCAGCTTAGCGAGAGCGGGGATGAACACTGAAGCTTTCTTT. This translates into CASSLARAGMNTEAFF.

The chain is built from TRBV18 and TRBJ1-6; 9 bases align to TRBD1. The J segment lost 5 bases and the V segment lost 6 bases, leaving 11 bases of the junction unmatched. The germline CDR1 and CDR2 sequences are KGHSH and LQKENI. The CDR3 contains 17 residues. Written as DNA, the CDR3 is TGTGCCAGCTCGTCACAGGGGGCGAAGACCCATAATTCACCCCTCCACTTT. It is translated as CASSSQGAKTHNSPLHF.

CDR3 coding DNA: TGCAGCGTTGAAGACAATGACAGGGGCGAGAGGGCTTTCTTT. Encoded protein: CSVEDNDRGERAFF. The J gene is TRBJ1-1, the V gene TRBV29-1; 8 nucleotides line up with TRBD1. Germline CDR1 is SQVTM and CDR2 is ANQGSEA. This CDR3 has 14 residues. Losses at the gene ends were 0 bases for V and 11 bases for J; bases not matched to a gene: 11.

In this sample, this clone turned up a few times. The gene calls are TRBV7-9 and TRBJ1-3; D gene ambiguous. With 2 bases removed from V and 11 bases from J, the gap between germline ends came to 13 bases. The germline V gene encodes CDR1 SEHNR and CDR2 FQNEAQ (reference sequence). The CDR3 has 13 residues. The CDR3 loop reads CASSLSAQSPIYF. In DNA form, the CDR3 reads TGTGCCAGCAGCTTAAGCGCCCAGTCCCCCATATATTTT.

J is TRBJ1-4 and V is TRBV4-3, with TRBD1 matching 9 bases. The CDR3 extends over 15 amino acids. V was clipped by 3 bases and J by 3 bases; unmatched bases: 2. Germline CDR1 and CDR2: LGHNA and YSLEER. The CDR3 spells CASSQGQGPNEKLFF. The CDR3 coding sequence is TGCGCCAGCAGCCAGGGACAGGGCCCTAATGAAAAACTGTTTTTT.

This chain uses TRBV19 with TRBJ2-3; D gene unclear. Trimming pared 1 base from V and 6 bases from J, leaving 5 bases between. Germline lookup yields CDR1 LNHDA and CDR2 SQIVND (reference sequence). CDR3 length: 12 residues. CDR3 sequence reads: CASSIGQDTQYF. Here the CDR3 DNA reads TGTGCCAGTAGTATAGGGCAGGATACGCAGTATTTT.

The V gene is TRBV5-4, the J gene TRBJ2-5, with TRBD2 matching over 7 bases. Germline-derived CDR1 and CDR2 are SGHNT and YYREEE (reference sequence). The CDR3 has 16 amino acids. With 0 bases clipped from V and 2 bases from J, the junction kept 7 bases outside the gene matches. The CDR3 loop is CASSLALAANQETQYF. As DNA, the CDR3 is TGTGCCAGCAGCTTGGCGCTAGCGGCAAATCAAGAGACCCAGTACTTC.

Only a few counts were recorded for this clone. The chain joins TRBV9 to TRBJ2-5, with TRBD1 matching 9 bases. The DNA matches TRBJ2-7 better at its end, which makes the J call doubtful. From germline, CDR1 is SGDLS and CDR2 YYNGEE. There are 13 residues in the CDR3. The DNA for the CDR3 is TGTGCCAGCAGCGTCCGGGACAGGGACGAGCAGTACTTC. It specifies CASSVRDRDEQYF.

The chain joins TRBV10-1 to TRBJ2-1; 9 bases match TRBD2. The CDR3 extends over 15 amino acids. Germline V gene sequence: CDR1 WNHNN, CDR2 SYGVQD (reference sequence). J lost 7 bases, V lost 6 bases, and 10 bases had no gene match. The CDR3 reads CASSFGGTSRNEQFF. The CDR3, as DNA: TGCGCCAGCAGCTTTGGGGGGACTAGCCGGAATGAGCAGTTCTTC.

V usage is TRBV18 and J usage is TRBJ1-4; D not resolved. Per germline, CDR1 KGHSH and CDR2 LQKENI. This CDR3 has 13 amino acids. V dropped 4 bases and J dropped 6 bases, with 9 bases sitting between them. This CDR3 reads CASSRAQDEKLFF. CDR3 coding DNA: TGTGCCAGCTCACGTGCCCAGGATGAAAAACTGTTTTTT.

This clone was detected only a few times. This chain connects TRBV28 to TRBJ1-4; D is possibly TRBD1 (6 bases). V lost 5 bases, J lost 7 bases, and 17 bases lay in between. The germline V gene has CDR1 MDHEN and CDR2 SYDVKM. The CDR3 consists of 15 residues. The DNA of the CDR3 is TGTGCCAGCAGTCCCCCCCAGGGGATGGGTGAAAAACTGTTTTTT. Residues: CASSPPQGMGEKLFF. Full variable domain (remainder filled in from reference TRBV28 and TRBJ1-4): DVKVTQSSRYLVKRTGEKVFLECVQDMDHENMFWYRQDPGLGLRLIYFSYDVKMKEKGDIPEGYSVSREKKERFSLILESASTNQTSMYLCASSPPQGMGEKLFFGSGTQLSVL.

V is TRBV27 and J is TRBJ1-6, with no clear D. V lost 2 bases and J lost 9, with 8 bases in between. Per germline, CDR1 MNHEY and CDR2 SMNVEV (reference sequence). The CDR3 covers 13 residues. The CDR3 protein is CASSLAVVSPLHF. The CDR3 nucleotides are TGTGCCAGCAGTTTAGCGGTCGTTTCACCCCTCCACTTT.

The V gene is TRBV7-2, the J gene TRBJ2-3; 7 nucleotides agree with TRBD2. CDR3 size: 15 residues. Germline values: CDR1 SGHTA, CDR2 FQGNSA. With V trimmed by 4 bases and J by 4 bases, 8 bases remained unmatched. The CDR3 is CASSSGLGPADTQYF. In DNA form, the CDR3 reads TGTGCCAGCAGCTCAGGACTAGGGCCCGCAGATACGCAGTATTTT.

This clone was observed a single time. The chain recombines TRBV7-3 with TRBJ1-6; 10 positions match TRBD1. Germline V gives CDR1 SGHTA, CDR2 FQGTGA. The CDR3 runs 15 residues. The ends lost 5 bases at V and 5 bases at J; junction bases unmatched: 3. CDR3 DNA: TGTGCCAGCAGCCCCGGACAGGGGGATAATTCACCCCTCCACTTT. Translating it yields CASSPGQGDNSPLHF. Together with reference TRBV7-3 and TRBJ1-6, the CDR3 gives the full variable domain: GAGVSQTPSNKVTEKGKYVELRCDPISGHTALYWYRQSLGQGPEFLIYFQGTGAADDSGLPNDRFFAVRPEGSVSTLKIQRTERGDSAVYLCASSPGQGDNSPLHFGNGTRLTVT.

The rearrangement uses TRBV9 and TRBJ2-3, with 9 bases fitting TRBD2. The CDR3 is made up of 16 amino acids. Germline V gene sequence: CDR1 SGDLS, CDR2 YYNGEE. Germline trimming cut 4 bases from V and 1 base from J; bases unmatched to any gene: 7. CDR3 nucleotide sequence: TGTGCCAGCAGCCATGGGGCGGGGGGGCGCACAGATACGCAGTATTTT. Translating it yields CASSHGAGGRTDTQYF.

This chain joins TRBV15 and TRBJ1-1, with D unclear. This CDR3 has 13 amino acids. Looked up from germline, CDR1 is LNHNV and CDR2 is YYDKDF (reference sequence). V gave up 3 bases and J gave up 1 base, with 6 bases separating them. The CDR3 here is CATSSNGNTEAFF. CDR3 nucleotide sequence: TGTGCCACCAGCAGCAACGGGAACACTGAAGCTTTCTTT. Complete variable domain (other parts from reference TRBV15 and TRBJ1-1): DAMVIQNPRYQVTQFGKPVTLSCSQTLNHNVMYWYQQKSSQAPKLLFHYYDKDFNNEADTPDNFQSRRPNTSFCFLDIRSPGLGDTAMYLCATSSNGNTEAFFGQGTRLTVV.

The chain employs TRBV29-1 and TRBJ2-7; 9 bases are shared with TRBD1. After removal of 3 bases from V and 2 bases from J, the junction contained 5 bases not matched to a gene. The CDR3 runs 14 residues. Per the germline V gene, CDR1 is SQVTM and CDR2 is ANQGSEA. The CDR3 DNA follows: TGCAGCGTTGACCTGGGACAGGGACCCTACGAGCAGTACTTC. Its translation is CSVDLGQGPYEQYF.

The chain is built from TRBV5-1 and TRBJ2-7, with D possibly TRBD2 on 5 matching bases. Germline V gene data show CDR1 as SGHRS and CDR2 as YFSETQ. Trimming removed 2 bases at V and 5 bases at J, with 11 bases between. This CDR3 region has 13 residues. The CDR3 loop is CASSFGLGNEQYF. CDR3 sequence (DNA): TGCGCCAGCAGCTTTGGGCTCGGGAACGAGCAGTACTTC.